The present TCR beta chain was sequenced within a study of T cell repertoires in cytomegalovirus infection. Each CDR3 protein is one row after TCRdb ran MiXCR on the reads. The table records some 480,000 distinct CDR3 sequences, roughly 34% of them present only once. Study results and caveats: Clonotypes of TCR beta that were HLA-C-restricted and CMV-specific dominated the ex vivo response.

V was pared by 2 bases and J by 3 bases, with 8 bases between. The germline V gene has CDR1 SEHNR and CDR2 FQNEAQ (reference sequence). This CDR3 has 13 amino acids. In this sample, this clonotype turned up many times. Its target is unknown. The chain has TRBV7-9 and TRBJ2-7, with a tentative D call TRBD1 (5 bases). The sequence was collected from a human donor in good health (CMV status not recorded). Some clones in this sample may be carry-over from other donors' samples. Sample: cultured PBMCs, taken from culture after CMV antigen stimulation. The CDR3 sequence: CASSLKGNYEQYV. The CDR3 coding sequence is TGTGCCAGCAGCTTAAAGGGGAACTACGAGCAGTACGTC.